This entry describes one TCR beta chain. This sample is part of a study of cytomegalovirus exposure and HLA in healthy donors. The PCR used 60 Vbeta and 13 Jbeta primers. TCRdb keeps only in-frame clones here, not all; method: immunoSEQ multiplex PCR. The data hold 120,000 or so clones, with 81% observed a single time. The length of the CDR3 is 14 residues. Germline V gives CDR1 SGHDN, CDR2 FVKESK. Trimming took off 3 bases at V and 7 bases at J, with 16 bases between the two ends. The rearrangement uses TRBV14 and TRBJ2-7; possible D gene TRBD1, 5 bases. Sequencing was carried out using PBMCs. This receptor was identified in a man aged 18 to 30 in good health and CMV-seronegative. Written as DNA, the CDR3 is TGTGCCAGCAGCCAGTTAAAGGGGATCGGAGAGCAGTACTTC. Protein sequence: CASSQLKGIGEQYF. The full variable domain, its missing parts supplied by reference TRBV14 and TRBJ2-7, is EAGVTQFPSHSVIEKGQTVTLRCDPISGHDNLYWYRRVMGKEIKFLLHFVKESKQDESGMPNNRFLAERTGGTYSTLKVQPAELEDSGVYFCASSQLKGIGEQYFGPGTRLTVT.